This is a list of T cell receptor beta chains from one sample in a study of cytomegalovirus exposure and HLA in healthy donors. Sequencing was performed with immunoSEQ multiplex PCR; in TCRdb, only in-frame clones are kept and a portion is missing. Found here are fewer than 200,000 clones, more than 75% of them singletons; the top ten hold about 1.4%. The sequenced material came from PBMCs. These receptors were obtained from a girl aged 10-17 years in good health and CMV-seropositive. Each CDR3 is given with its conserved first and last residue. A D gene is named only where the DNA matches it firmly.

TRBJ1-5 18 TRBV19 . TGTGCCAGTAGTCATATGGGCTCCATTCTTGAAGGCAATCAGCCCCAGCATTTT CASSHMGSILEGNQPQHF
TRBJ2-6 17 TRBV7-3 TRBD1 TGTGCCAGCAGCTTACCTGACAGGGGGGGCGGGGCCAACGTCCTGACTTTC CASSLPDRGGGANVLTF
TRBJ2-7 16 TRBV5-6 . TGTGCCAGCAGCTTAATATCGGAAGGGGTCGCCTACGAGCAGTACTTC CASSLISEGVAYEQYF
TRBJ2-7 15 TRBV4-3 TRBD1 TGCGCCAGCAGCCAAGAATCCGGACAGGGCTACGAGCAGTACTTC CASSQESGQGYEQYF
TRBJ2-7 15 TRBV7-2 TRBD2 TGTGCCAGCAGCTTAGGGAGCGGGGGGGGGTACGAGCAGTACTTC CASSLGSGGGYEQYF
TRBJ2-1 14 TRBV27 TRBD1 TGTGCCAGCAGTTCATACAGGGGTTACAATGAGCAGTTCTTC CASSSYRGYNEQFF
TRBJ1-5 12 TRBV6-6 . TGTGCCAGCACTAATAGCAATCAGCCCCAGCATTTT CASTNSNQPQHF
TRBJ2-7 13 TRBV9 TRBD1 TGTGCCAGCAGCGGGACAGGGACCTACGAGCAGTACTTC CASSGTGTYEQYF
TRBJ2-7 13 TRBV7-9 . TGTGCCAGCAGACAGGGTAGTTCCTACGAGCAGTACTTC CASRQGSSYEQYF
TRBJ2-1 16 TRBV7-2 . TGTGCCAGCAGCTTTCCCCCGACGGGCTCCTACAATGAGCAGTTCTTC CASSFPPTGSYNEQFF
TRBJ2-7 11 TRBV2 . TGTGCCAGCAGCGCGGCCTACGAGCAGTACTTC CASSAAYEQYF
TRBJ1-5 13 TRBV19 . TGTGCCAGTAGTCGGGACTACAATCAGCCCCAGCATTTT CASSRDYNQPQHF
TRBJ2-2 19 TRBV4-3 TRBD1 TGCGCCAGCAGCCAAGTCGCTCCCGGACAGGGGGCTTTTGCCGGGGAGCTGTTTTTT CASSQVAPGQGAFAGELFF